The present T cell receptor (beta chain) was sequenced within a study of blood T cell repertoires in COVID-19. Overall study: The origin of the acute and convalescent COVID-19 samples was the United States, Italy and Spain. Nucleic acid was either cDNA or gDNA, and it came from T cells, B-cell-depleted T cells, or PBMCs.

Original handling: Estimates of nucleated cell counts were drawn from the amplification of reference gene primers. TCRdb's copy holds only in-frame clones and misses some; the assay was immunoSEQ multiplex PCR. V and J calls and clone size are as listed in that table; D and trimming were resolved from the DNA. The repertoire consists of 220,000 or so clones, with 85% occurring once and the leading ten covering 2.9%. V lost 2 bases to trimming and J lost 0 bases; unmatched junction nucleotides: 1. CDR1 and CDR2 from the germline V gene are PRHDT and FYEKMQ (reference sequence). The CDR3 runs to 16 residues.

The chain joins TRBV13 to TRBJ2-3; 11 bases are shared with TRBD2. The origin of this receptor is a man aged 45-65 years who had recovered from COVID-19. Sample: peripheral blood. CDR3 bases: TGTGCCAGCAGCTTAAGGACTAGCGGGAGCACAGATACGCAGTATTTT. Its protein is CASSLRTSGSTDTQYF.